A single sample is the source of the 5 T cell receptor beta chains below, sequenced in a study of post-analysis software for immune sequencing data. Whole-study findings and limits: The five TRBV segments detected at higher frequency in patients than in controls included TRBV5-6, TRBV5-1 and TRBV20-1.

Tagging with unique molecular identifiers was a feature of the TCR beta cDNA libraries. TCRdb reprocessed the PCR reads with MiXCR, giving one entry per CDR3 protein. The repertoire holds a few hundred thousand distinct CDR3 sequences, with around 36% as singletons. For these receptors, no antigen is known. The sequenced sample was blood. The receptors originated from a girl between 2 and 17 years old with multiple sclerosis.

At least ten counts were recorded for this clonotype. Written as DNA, the CDR3 is TGTGCCATCAGTTCCAGGCTAGCCGACAATGAGCAGTTCTTC. It codes for CAISSRLADNEQFF. The V gene is TRBV10-3, the J gene TRBJ2-1; D perhaps matches TRBD2 (5 bases). The CDR3 runs 14 residues. Trimming removed 5 bases from V and 5 bases from J, with 13 bases in between. The V gene's germline CDR1 is ENHRY and CDR2 SYGVKD.

Only a few counts were recorded for this clonotype. The rearrangement links TRBV7-6 to TRBJ1-2, with 10 bases identical to TRBD1. Germline V gene data show CDR1 as SGHVS and CDR2 as FNYEAQ. Trimming removed 5 bases from V and 8 bases from J; junction bases left unmatched: 11. This CDR3 has 15 amino acids. In DNA form, the CDR3 reads TGTGCCAGCAGCCTAGGGACAGGGGAGGATAAAGGCTACACCTTC. It encodes CASSLGTGEDKGYTF. Filled out from reference TRBV7-6 and TRBJ1-2, the complete variable domain reads GAGVSQSPRYKVTKRGQDVALRCDPISGHVSLYWYRQALGQGPEFLTYFNYEAQQDKSGLPNDRFSAERPEGSISTLTIQRTEQRDSAMYRCASSLGTGEDKGYTFGSGTRLTVV.

This rearrangement joins TRBV4-1 to TRBJ1-5; tentatively, D is TRBD1 (5 bases). This CDR3 is built from 16 residues. With 2 bases removed from V and 7 bases from J, the gap between germline ends came to 18 bases. Germline V gives CDR1 MGHRA, CDR2 YSYEKL. In nucleotides, the CDR3 is TGCGCCAGCAGCCAACAAGGGACGCCAGAGAAACAGCCCCAGCATTTT. Amino acid sequence: CASSQQGTPEKQPQHF.

The chain combines TRBV7-8 with TRBJ2-7; 7 positions agree with TRBD1. CDR1 and CDR2 (germline): SGHVS, FQNEAQ. Unmatched junction bases numbered 9, after V lost 5 bases and J lost 2 bases. The CDR3 is 15 residues long. This CDR3 is CASSPPDRPTYEQYF. The DNA for the CDR3 is TGTGCCAGCAGCCCTCCGGACAGGCCTACCTACGAGCAGTACTTC.

This clonotype has a count of ten or more. V usage is TRBV7-6 and J usage is TRBJ1-1; D might be TRBD1 (6 bases). The V gene lost 4 bases and the J gene lost 1 base, with 7 bases spanning the gap. The CDR3 consists of 13 residues. Germline V gene lookup returns CDR1 SGHVS and CDR2 FNYEAQ. The CDR3 spells CASSWGQNTEAFF. The CDR3 DNA reads TGTGCCAGCAGCTGGGGACAGAACACTGAAGCTTTCTTT. The full variable domain, its missing parts supplied by reference TRBV7-6 and TRBJ1-1, is GAGVSQSPRYKVTKRGQDVALRCDPISGHVSLYWYRQALGQGPEFLTYFNYEAQQDKSGLPNDRFSAERPEGSISTLTIQRTEQRDSAMYRCASSWGQNTEAFFGQGTRLTVV.